The T cell receptor beta chain under discussion was sequenced for a study of T cell changes during pregnancy in multiple sclerosis (dated by TCRdb to between 2018 and 2021). Background for the entire study: In women with multiple sclerosis, the researchers looked at how the T cell repertoire shifted as pregnancy progressed.

There are 15 amino acids in the CDR3, from cysteine to phenylalanine inclusive. The sequence is cut down to CDR3 DNA, 45 bases in frame from base 1. Trimming removed 5 bases from V and 5 bases from J; the gene matches leave 7 bases unexplained. CDR1 and CDR2 (SGHTA, FQGTGA) derive from the germline V gene. Receptor amplification or capture employed the immunoSEQ multiplex PCR assay. Imported from immuneACCESS, the table was reduced by TCRdb to in-frame sequences with V and J called. These copies leave out some clones; in studies compared against another copy, an unresolved V gene accounts for under half, and the cause of the remainder is not known. The sample table records around 30,000 clones; about 87% of these occur just once. The biggest ten clones account for around 9.8% of the sample. Worth noting for this clone: Its antigen remains unidentified. It has no much larger one-base neighbor in the sample; base qualities were not kept.

Rearrangement joined TRBV7-3 to TRBJ2-1; 9 bases in the middle match TRBD1. The material sequenced was CD8+ T cells from peripheral blood mononuclear cells, taken in the first trimester of pregnancy. This sequence was found in a female donor with multiple sclerosis, enrolled in a pregnancy study. The CDR3 region has the sequence CASSPRTGVDNEQFF. The nucleotide sequence is given as TGTGCCAGCAGCCCCCGGACAGGGGTAGACAATGAGCAGTTCTTC. When the CDR3 is completed using the reference TRBV7-3 and TRBJ2-1 genes on either side, the full variable domain is GAGVSQTPSNKVTEKGKYVELRCDPISGHTALYWYRQSLGQGPEFLIYFQGTGAADDSGLPNDRFFAVRPEGSVSTLKIQRTERGDSAVYLCASSPRTGVDNEQFFGPGTRLTVL.